The clone carrying this TCR beta chain was counted at least ten times. Combining a sample-barcoded 5' primer with a J-beta primer mix, a second PCR ran for roughly 6 to 12 cycles. Sequencing yielded, for each sample, at least 2.5 million paired-end reads carrying CDR3. Each CDR3 protein gets one entry after TCRdb re-called the 5' RACE reads with MiXCR. The sample consists of 700,000 to 950,000 distinct CDR3 sequences, 58% of them appearing once. The data were taken from a study of blood T cells in healthy people across ages. Unmatched junction bases numbered 7, after V lost 2 bases and J lost 5 bases. The CDR3 runs 15 residues. The germline gives CDR1 LGHNA, CDR2 YNFKEQ. Total RNA was isolated from each sample in quantities of at least 5 micrograms.

The clonotype originates from a man between 25 and 39 years old in good health. Material: blood. V gene TRBV4-2 combines with J gene TRBJ1-2; 8 bases fit TRBD1. This chain's CDR3 is CASSQTGTGFYGYTF. CDR3 coding DNA: TGTGCCAGCAGCCAAACCGGGACAGGATTTTATGGCTACACCTTC.